This is a list of T cell receptor beta chains from one sample in a study of cytomegalovirus exposure and HLA in healthy donors. The method was immunoSEQ multiplex PCR; TCRdb's version includes in-frame clones alone and lacks a portion of them. Found here are 160,000 or so clones, 75% to 80% of them singletons; the top ten hold approximately 3%. The sample comprised PBMCs. These receptors came from a woman between 40 and 55 years old in good health and CMV-seronegative. CDR3s leave out the opening cysteine and the closing phenylalanine or tryptophan.

v_call: TRBV4-1; j_call: TRBJ1-1; cdr3_aa: ASSTTGRAKETEAF
v_call: TRBV2; j_call: TRBJ2-3; cdr3_aa: ATQGQGGRGTDTQY
v_call: TRBV10-1; j_call: TRBJ1-5; cdr3_aa: ASSENRGYQPQH
v_call: TRBV5-4; j_call: TRBJ1-1; cdr3_aa: ASSSQDRRLNTEAF
v_call: TRBV5-1; j_call: TRBJ1-2; cdr3_aa: ASSLGTPLNYGYT
v_call: TRBV2; j_call: TRBJ2-7; cdr3_aa: ASSVTSGGGPYEQY
v_call: TRBV6-5; j_call: TRBJ2-3; cdr3_aa: ASSLPRRPSTDTQY
v_call: TRBV5-1; j_call: TRBJ1-6; cdr3_aa: ASSLQGSDSYNSPLH
v_call: TRBV7-2; j_call: TRBJ2-3; cdr3_aa: ASSLGDRGDTQY
v_call: TRBV10-2; j_call: TRBJ2-1; cdr3_aa: ASRPDRRGAYNEQF
v_call: TRBV7-2; j_call: TRBJ1-2; cdr3_aa: ASSGGDRVYMIDGYT
v_call: TRBV11-1; j_call: TRBJ1-5; cdr3_aa: ASSQGTGGAGQPQH
v_call: TRBV23-1; j_call: TRBJ1-5; cdr3_aa: ASNDRGSYSNQPQH
v_call: TRBV11-2; j_call: TRBJ2-7; cdr3_aa: ASSLDSAGYEQY
v_call: TRBV11-3; j_call: TRBJ1-1; cdr3_aa: ASSCGT
v_call: TRBV4-1; j_call: TRBJ1-2; cdr3_aa: ASSQVRQLYGYT
v_call: TRBV6-5; j_call: TRBJ1-2; cdr3_aa: ASSSPPTLNYGYT
v_call: TRBV7-9; j_call: TRBJ1-5; cdr3_aa: ASSADRGNSNQPQH
v_call: TRBV5-1; j_call: TRBJ1-5; cdr3_aa: ASSLAGFNQPQH
v_call: TRBV5-1; j_call: TRBJ1-4; cdr3_aa: ASSRTGVGEKLF
v_call: TRBV2; j_call: TRBJ2-1; cdr3_aa: ASSGLLAGLYNEQF
v_call: TRBV6-5; j_call: TRBJ1-2; cdr3_aa: ASSNAGRQDYGYT
v_call: TRBV5-1; j_call: TRBJ1-2; cdr3_aa: ASSSELFYGYT
v_call: TRBV11-2; j_call: TRBJ1-1; cdr3_aa: ASSLGSNTEAF
v_call: TRBV6-5; j_call: TRBJ1-2; cdr3_aa: AIYTGYYGYT
v_call: TRBV5-4; j_call: TRBJ2-5; cdr3_aa: ASREDRAGETQY
v_call: TRBV6-5; j_call: TRBJ2-5; cdr3_aa: ASSYLNPGGGETQY
v_call: TRBV10-2; j_call: TRBJ2-1; cdr3_aa: ASSKQTGNEQF
v_call: TRBV28; j_call: TRBJ2-7; cdr3_aa: ASSSTGRRRGEQY
v_call: TRBV18; j_call: TRBJ1-5; cdr3_aa: ASSTGINQPQH
v_call: TRBV7-3; j_call: TRBJ2-7; cdr3_aa: AIIFKQEAAYEQY
v_call: TRBV5-5; j_call: TRBJ2-1; cdr3_aa: ASSQAPLQGIGVNEQF
v_call: TRBV2; j_call: TRBJ2-1; cdr3_aa: ASSGLAGGTNEQF
v_call: TRBV29-1; j_call: TRBJ1-2; cdr3_aa: SVEDGRGDGYT
v_call: TRBV13; j_call: TRBJ2-3; cdr3_aa: ASSLGGGWGGDTQY
v_call: TRBV15; j_call: TRBJ2-3; cdr3_aa: ATTTGGVTQY
v_call: TRBV6-1; j_call: TRBJ1-3; cdr3_aa: ASRTGGWDTIY
v_call: TRBV14; j_call: TRBJ2-1; cdr3_aa: ASSHFAGGLYEQF
v_call: TRBV23-1; j_call: TRBJ2-7; cdr3_aa: ASSQDSSYEQY
v_call: TRBV28; j_call: TRBJ2-2; cdr3_aa: ASSLSPNSGGNPGELF
v_call: TRBV10-1; j_call: TRBJ2-7; cdr3_aa: ASSGGLDRDGFVYEQY
v_call: TRBV7-3; j_call: TRBJ1-6; cdr3_aa: ASRNSYNSPLH
v_call: TRBV7-9; j_call: TRBJ1-6; cdr3_aa: ASNPYGSSPLH
v_call: TRBV5-1; j_call: TRBJ1-2; cdr3_aa: ASSRWTEDYGYT
v_call: TRBV7-9; j_call: TRBJ1-6; cdr3_aa: ASSSTVSPLH
v_call: TRBV7-9; j_call: TRBJ1-1; cdr3_aa: ASSWAALNTEAF
v_call: TRBV11-2; j_call: TRBJ2-7; cdr3_aa: ASSLYASGGGIGYEQY
v_call: TRBV6-7; j_call: TRBJ2-1; cdr3_aa: ASSYSRTSGGVGPYNEQF
v_call: TRBV9; j_call: TRBJ2-3; cdr3_aa: ASSVGRDSDTQY
v_call: TRBV7-9; j_call: TRBJ1-4; cdr3_aa: ASSSGTGNEKLF
v_call: TRBV10-3; j_call: TRBJ1-1; cdr3_aa: AISDSGQVVTEAF
v_call: TRBV5-4; j_call: TRBJ2-2; cdr3_aa: ASSFTGSNTGEPF
v_call: TRBV4-1; j_call: TRBJ1-1; cdr3_aa: ASSQANRGAHWAF